The 18 T cell receptor beta chains in this list originate from one sample, sequenced in a study of T cell repertoires in cytomegalovirus infection (dated by TCRdb to about 2019). Reading the label with the study, this specimen's treatment or condition is: in vitro stimulation with specific CMV peptide epitopes to enrich CMV-specific T cells. Sequenced using an Illumina HiSeq 1500. The public reads were reanalyzed by TCRdb: fastp trimming at Q25, MiXCR alignment, in-frame beta chains only. Identical CDR3 proteins give one entry, which carries the most common genes and DNA. The sample table shows some 200,000 distinct CDR3 sequences, and 35% to 40% are seen once. The ten largest clones represent 59% of the sample. Their specific antigens are unknown. The specimen comprised CD8+ T cells from cultured PBMCs, sampled from culture after CMV antigen stimulation. These receptors originate from a human donor in good health (CMV status not recorded). Some clones in this sample may be carry-over from other donors' samples.

Comment on this clonotype: Likely a read error: the CDR3 ends without its conserved phenylalanine or tryptophan. The chain recombines TRBV24-1 with TRBJ2-5; the D is unclear. V was clipped by 3 bases and J by 3 bases, with 10 bases between them. This CDR3 is 14 amino acids long. The germline V gene has CDR1 KGHDR and CDR2 SFDVKD. The CDR3 is CATSDVTCEETQYL. The CDR3 DNA follows: TGTGCCACCAGTGATGTGACATGTGAAGAGACCCAGTACTTA.

This clonotype was detected a few times. The J gene is TRBJ2-5, the V gene TRBV7-9, with 10 bases fitting TRBD2. After removal of 5 bases from V and 5 bases from J, the junction contained 11 bases not matched to a gene. Germline CDR1 is SEHNR and CDR2 is FQNEAQ (reference sequence). This CDR3 contains 16 residues. CDR3 DNA sequence: TGTGCCAGCAGCCCGACTAGCGGGCCGGAGGTGGAGACCCAGTACTTC. Translating it yields CASSPTSGPEVETQYF.

This clonotype was counted at least ten times. CDR3 DNA: TGCGCCAGCAGCTCGGGACAGGGGATAGAGACCCAGTACTTC. It specifies CASSSGQGIETQYF. The chain combines TRBV5-1 with TRBJ2-5, with 10 positions matching TRBD1. The V segment lost 3 bases and the J segment 4 bases; nucleotides outside the gene matches: 3. Germline loops: CDR1 SGHRS, CDR2 YFSETQ. The CDR3 consists of 14 residues.

This clonotype was seen a handful of times. This chain links TRBV7-2 with TRBJ2-6; TRBD1 agrees at 12 bases. This CDR3 has 18 residues. The V gene end was trimmed by 3 bases and the J gene end by 2 bases; junction bases not matched to a gene: 5. Germline loops: CDR1 SGHTA, CDR2 FQGNSA. As DNA, the CDR3 is TGTGCCAGCAGCTTTTTCCGGGACAGGGGGCCTGGGGCCAACGTCCTGACTTTC. Translation gives CASSFFRDRGPGANVLTF.

The rearrangement joins TRBV12-3 or TRBV12-4 to TRBJ1-5, with TRBD1 matching 11 bases. The J segment lost 10 bases and the V segment lost 5 bases, leaving 10 bases of the junction unmatched. The CDR3 spans 15 residues. The DNA for the CDR3 is TGTGCCAGCAGTACCGGGACAGGGGGACGGAAACCCCAGCATTTT. As protein: CASSTGTGGRKPQHF.

The chain has TRBV6-1 and TRBJ2-6; D unclear. CDR1 and CDR2 (germline): MNHNS, SASEGT. Trimming pared 4 bases from V and 4 bases from J, leaving 8 bases between. The CDR3 is made up of 14 amino acids. CDR3 in amino acids: CASSGIGGANVLTF. The CDR3, as DNA: TGTGCCAGCAGTGGGATCGGAGGGGCCAACGTCCTGACTTTC.

The V and J genes are TRBV4-1 and TRBJ2-7, with D hard to call. Trimming pared 0 bases from V and 0 bases from J, leaving 12 bases between. From germline, CDR1 is MGHRA and CDR2 YSYEKL. This CDR3 region has 16 residues. CDR3 sequence reads: CASSQDPGNPSYEQYF. For the CDR3, the DNA is TGCGCCAGCAGCCAAGATCCTGGGAACCCCTCCTACGAGCAGTACTTC.

The gene calls are TRBV5-1 and TRBJ1-1; TRBD1 agrees at 7 bases. The J segment lost 2 bases and the V segment lost 5 bases, leaving 12 bases of the junction unmatched. CDR1 SGHRS and CDR2 YFSETQ come from the germline V gene. This CDR3 has 16 amino acids. CDR3 sequence reads: CASRINSGQANTEAFF. The CDR3 coding sequence is TGCGCCAGCAGAATTAACTCAGGACAGGCTAACACTGAAGCTTTCTTT. The variable domain in full, completed from reference TRBV5-1 and TRBJ1-1, reads KAGVTQTPRYLIKTRGQQVTLSCSPISGHRSVSWYQQTPGQGLQFLFEYFSETQRNKGNFPGRFSGRQFSNSRSEMNVSTLELGDSALYLCASRINSGQANTEAFFGQGTRLTVV.

CDR3 region: CASSPRDNTGELFF. The CDR3 DNA reads TGTGCCAGCAGCCCCCGGGACAACACCGGGGAGCTGTTTTTT. The chain is built from TRBV11-3 and TRBJ2-2; D tentatively fits TRBD1 or TRBD2 (5 bases each). This CDR3 comprises 14 residues. The germline V gene has CDR1 SGHNT and CDR2 YENEEA. V gave up 5 bases and J gave up 2 bases, with 9 bases separating them.

There are a few counts of this clonotype. V usage is TRBV11-2 and J usage is TRBJ2-7, with a tentative D call TRBD1 (6 bases). The germline gives CDR1 SGHAT, CDR2 FQNNGV. The CDR3 is 18 residues long. V was shortened by 4 bases and J by 8 bases, with 30 bases between the two germline ends. CDR3 in amino acids: CASSWLTGLNVRGTKQYF. The CDR3, as DNA: TGTGCCAGCAGCTGGCTTACAGGGTTGAACGTACGGGGAACGAAGCAGTACTTC.

V gene TRBV7-8 combines with J gene TRBJ2-3; D uncertain. The CDR3 is 14 residues long. V lost 0 bases and J 3 bases, leaving 7 bases between the germline ends. Germline lookup yields CDR1 SGHVS and CDR2 FQNEAQ. DNA of the CDR3: TGTGCCAGCAGCTTAGCATTTAGAACAGATACGCAGTATTTT. It is translated as CASSLAFRTDTQYF.

The chain has TRBV20-1 and TRBJ2-1; D remains ambiguous. This CDR3 comprises 12 residues. V lost 5 bases and J 7 bases, leaving 12 bases between the germline ends. The V gene's germline CDR1 is DFQATT and CDR2 SNEGSKA (reference sequence). The CDR3 DNA sequence: TGCAGTGCTCCCCCACGGCGTAATGAGCAGTTCTTC. Translated, it gives CSAPPRRNEQFF.

This clonotype was seen just once. The CDR3 protein is CAIRDAISYEQYF. The CDR3 DNA is TGTGCCATCCGGGACGCTATATCCTACGAGCAGTACTTC. V gene TRBV10-3 combines with J gene TRBJ2-7; either TRBD1 or TRBD2 may fit D (5 bases each). The V gene's germline CDR1 is ENHRY and CDR2 SYGVKD. This CDR3 contains 13 residues. The ends were cut back, 8 bases at V and 1 base at J, with 12 bases in the middle.

The CDR3 here is CASSLGTSGSGTDTQYF. The DNA of the CDR3 is TGTGCCAGCAGTTTGGGGACTAGCGGGAGTGGGACAGATACGCAGTATTTT. The J gene is TRBJ2-3, the V gene TRBV28; 14 nucleotides line up with TRBD2. The CDR3 is 17 residues long. The junction had 5 bases not matched to a gene; V was cut back by 3 bases and J by 3 bases. Germline V gene data show CDR1 as MDHEN and CDR2 as SYDVKM.

There are many counts of this clonotype. The chain couples TRBV7-3 to TRBJ2-1; D perhaps matches TRBD2 (6 bases). This CDR3 comprises 14 residues. Trimming left V 2 bases short and J 4 bases short, with 9 bases between. Germline V gene lookup returns CDR1 SGHTA and CDR2 FQGTGA. The DNA for the CDR3 is TGTGCCAGCAGCTTAGACGGGGGATACAATGAGCAGTTCTTC. It translates to CASSLDGGYNEQFF.

V is TRBV7-6 and J is TRBJ2-7; D uncertain. The CDR3 runs 14 residues. CDR1 is SGHVS, CDR2 FNYEAQ, per germline. The ends were cut back, 5 bases at V and 2 bases at J, with 13 bases in the middle. The CDR3 region has the DNA TGTGCCAGCAGCACCATCCTTGAACCCTACGAGCAGTACTTC. Amino acids: CASSTILEPYEQYF.

This clonotype has just a few counts. The V call is TRBV7-4, the J call TRBJ2-1; TRBD1 matches at 10 bases. CDR3 length equals 15 residues. CDR1 is SGHVT, CDR2 SQSDAQ, per germline. The J segment lost 7 bases and the V segment lost 4 bases, leaving 7 bases of the junction unmatched. The CDR3 DNA reads TGTGCCAGCAGCTACGGGACAGGGGAGATGAATGAGCAGTTCTTC. Encoded protein: CASSYGTGEMNEQFF. The full variable domain, in which reference TRBV7-4 and TRBJ2-1 provide the parts outside the CDR3, is GAGVSQSPRYKVAKRGRDVALRCDSISGHVTLYWYRQTLGQGSEVLTYSQSDAQRDKSGRPSGRFSAERPERSVSTLKIQRTEQGDSAVYLCASSYGTGEMNEQFFGPGTRLTVL.

The CDR3: CSVRTKEQFF. As DNA, the CDR3 is TGCAGCGTACGGACGAAAGAGCAGTTCTTC. The V gene is TRBV29-1, the J gene TRBJ2-1; unclear D gene. This CDR3 has 10 residues. The V end was cut by 6 bases, the J end by 10 bases, with 10 bases between. Germline values: CDR1 SQVTM, CDR2 ANQGSEA.